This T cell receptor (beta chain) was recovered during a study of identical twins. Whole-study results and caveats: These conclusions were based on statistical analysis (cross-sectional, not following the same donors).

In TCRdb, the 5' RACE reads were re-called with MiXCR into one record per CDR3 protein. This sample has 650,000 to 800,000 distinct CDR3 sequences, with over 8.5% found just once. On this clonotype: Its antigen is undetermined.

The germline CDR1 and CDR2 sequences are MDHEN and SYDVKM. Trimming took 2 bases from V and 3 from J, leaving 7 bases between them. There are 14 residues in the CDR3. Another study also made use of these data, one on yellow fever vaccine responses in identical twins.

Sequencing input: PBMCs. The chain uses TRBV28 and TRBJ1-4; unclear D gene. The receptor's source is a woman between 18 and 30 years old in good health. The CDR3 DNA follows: TGTGCCAGCAGTTTAAGCCGGGCTAATGAAAAACTGTTTTTT. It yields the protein CASSLSRANEKLFF.